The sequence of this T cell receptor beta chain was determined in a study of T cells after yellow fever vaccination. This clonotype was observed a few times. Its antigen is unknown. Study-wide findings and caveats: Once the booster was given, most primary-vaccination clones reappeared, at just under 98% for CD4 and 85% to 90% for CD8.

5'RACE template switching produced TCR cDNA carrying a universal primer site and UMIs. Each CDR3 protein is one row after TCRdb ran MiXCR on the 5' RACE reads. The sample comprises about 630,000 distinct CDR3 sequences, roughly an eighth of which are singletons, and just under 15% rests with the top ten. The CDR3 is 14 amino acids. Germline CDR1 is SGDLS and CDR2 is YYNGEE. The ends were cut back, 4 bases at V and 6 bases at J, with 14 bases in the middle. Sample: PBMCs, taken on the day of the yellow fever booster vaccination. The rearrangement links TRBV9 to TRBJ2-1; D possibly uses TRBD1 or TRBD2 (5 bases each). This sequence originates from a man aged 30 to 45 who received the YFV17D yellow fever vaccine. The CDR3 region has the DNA TGTGCCAGCAGCTCCCCCCCCGGGGCCAATGAGCAGTTCTTC. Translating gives CASSSPPGANEQFF. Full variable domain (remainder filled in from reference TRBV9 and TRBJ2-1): DSGVTQTPKHLITATGQRVTLRCSPRSGDLSVYWYQQSLDQGLQFLIQYYNGEERAKGNILERFSAQQFPDLHSELNLSSLELGDSALYFCASSSPPGANEQFFGPGTRLTVL.